This TCR beta chain was recovered during a study of blood T cells in healthy people across ages. Combining a sample-barcoded 5' primer with a J-beta primer mix, a second PCR ran for roughly 7 to 12 cycles. TCRdb re-called the 5' RACE reads with MiXCR, one entry per CDR3 protein. The sample records over a million distinct CDR3 sequences, almost 25% being singletons. This clonotype appeared a few times. This CDR3 contains 15 residues. From germline, CDR1 is SGHDT and CDR2 YYEEEE. V shed 0 bases and J shed 3 bases, with 13 bases lying between them. The data were also submitted as part of a second study, on T cells of mothers and their children.

The source material was blood. The V and J genes are TRBV5-6 and TRBJ2-7; maybe TRBD2 (6 bases). The receptor was derived from a girl aged 2 to 9 in good health. CDR3 sequence reads: CASSLAGGLYYEQYF. As DNA, the CDR3 is TGTGCCAGCAGCTTGGCTGGGGGACTCTACTACGAGCAGTACTTC. Together with reference TRBV5-6 and TRBJ2-7, the CDR3 gives the full variable domain: DAGVTQSPTHLIKTRGQQVTLRCSPKSGHDTVSWYQQALGQGPQFIFQYYEEEERQRGNFPDRFSGHQFPNYSSELNVNALLLGDSALYLCASSLAGGLYYEQYFGPGTRLTVT.